The clone carrying this TCR beta chain has at least ten counts. No antigen is known for it. The entry originates in a study of cytomegalovirus exposure and HLA in healthy donors. Study-wide results and limits: The study listed 150 to 200 cytomegalovirus-associated TCR beta chains.

CDR3 length: 13 amino acids. Germline values: CDR1 MRHNA, CDR2 SNTAGT. Trimming removed 0 bases from V and 12 bases from J, with 12 bases in between. The study ran its PCR with 60 Vbeta and 13 Jbeta primers. Only in-frame clones appear in the TCRdb table, and some are missing; sequencing was by immunoSEQ multiplex PCR. The sample holds about 140,000 clones, around 78% seen once. The rearrangement uses TRBV6-4 and TRBJ2-1; D is possibly TRBD2 (6 bases). This sequence originates from a male donor in good health and CMV-seronegative. Sequencing used PBMCs. CDR3 residues: CASSDSEGSGQFF. The CDR3 region has the DNA TGTGCCAGCAGTGACTCGGAGGGCTCCGGGCAGTTCTTC.